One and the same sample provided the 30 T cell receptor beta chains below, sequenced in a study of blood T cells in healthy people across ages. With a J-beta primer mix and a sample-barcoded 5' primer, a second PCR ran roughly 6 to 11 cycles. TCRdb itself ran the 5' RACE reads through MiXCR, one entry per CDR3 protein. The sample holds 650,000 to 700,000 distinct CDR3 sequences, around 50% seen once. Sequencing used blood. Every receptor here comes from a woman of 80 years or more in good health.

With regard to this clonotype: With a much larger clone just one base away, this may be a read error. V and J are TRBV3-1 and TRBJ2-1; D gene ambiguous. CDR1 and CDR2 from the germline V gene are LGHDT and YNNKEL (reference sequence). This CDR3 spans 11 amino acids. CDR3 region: CANSLTYEQFF. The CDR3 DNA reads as TGTGCCAACAGCCTTACCTATGAGCAGTTCTTC.

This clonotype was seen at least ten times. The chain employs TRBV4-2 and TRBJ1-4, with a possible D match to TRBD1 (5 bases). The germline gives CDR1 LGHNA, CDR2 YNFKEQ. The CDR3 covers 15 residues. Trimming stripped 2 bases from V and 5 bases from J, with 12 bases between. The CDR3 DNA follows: TGTGCCAGCAGCCAACCGGGGGACGGGAATGAAAAACTGTTTTTT. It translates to CASSQPGDGNEKLFF.

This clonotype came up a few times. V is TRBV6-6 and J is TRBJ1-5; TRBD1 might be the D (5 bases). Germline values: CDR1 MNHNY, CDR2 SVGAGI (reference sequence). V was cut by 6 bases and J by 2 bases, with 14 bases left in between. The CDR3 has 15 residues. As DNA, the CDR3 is TGTGCCAGCAGCCGAGGGACGCGGGGCAATCAGCCCCAGCATTTT. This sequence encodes CASSRGTRGNQPQHF.

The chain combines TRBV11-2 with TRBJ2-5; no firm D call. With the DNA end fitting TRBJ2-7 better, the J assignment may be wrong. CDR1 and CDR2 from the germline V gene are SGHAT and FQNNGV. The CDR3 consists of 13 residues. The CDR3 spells CASSAAVLYEQYF. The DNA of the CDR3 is TGTGCCAGCAGTGCGGCCGTACTCTACGAGCAGTACTTC.

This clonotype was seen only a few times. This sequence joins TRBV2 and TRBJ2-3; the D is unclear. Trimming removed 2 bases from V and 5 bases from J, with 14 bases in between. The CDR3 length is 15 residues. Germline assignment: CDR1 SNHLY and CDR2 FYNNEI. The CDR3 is CASSEHLARRDTQYF. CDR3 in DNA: TGTGCCAGCAGTGAACACCTCGCTCGTCGAGATACGCAGTATTTT.

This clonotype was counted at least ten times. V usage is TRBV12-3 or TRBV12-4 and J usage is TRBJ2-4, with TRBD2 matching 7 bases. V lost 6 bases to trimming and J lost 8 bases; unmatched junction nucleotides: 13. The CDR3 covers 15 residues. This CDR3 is CASSSLGRSSDIQYF. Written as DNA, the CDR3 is TGTGCCAGCAGCTCCCTCGGGAGGAGTAGTGACATTCAGTACTTC.

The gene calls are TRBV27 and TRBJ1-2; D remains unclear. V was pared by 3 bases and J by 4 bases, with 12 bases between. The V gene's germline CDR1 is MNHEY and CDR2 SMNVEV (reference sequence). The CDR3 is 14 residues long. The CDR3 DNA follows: TGTGCCAGCAGTTTTGCCCTTAGTGGCTATGGCTACACCTTC. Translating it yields CASSFALSGYGYTF.

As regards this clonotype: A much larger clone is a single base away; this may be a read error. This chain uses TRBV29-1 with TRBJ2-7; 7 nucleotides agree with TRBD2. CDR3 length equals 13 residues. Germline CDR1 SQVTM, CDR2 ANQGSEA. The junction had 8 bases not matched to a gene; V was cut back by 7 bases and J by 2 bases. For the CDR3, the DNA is TGCAGCGCTGCCGGGACTACTACCTACGAGCAGTACTTC. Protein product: CSAAGTTTYEQYF.

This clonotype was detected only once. The CDR3: CASSPEDRGYEQYF. The CDR3 DNA is TGTGCCAGCAGTCCCGAAGACAGGGGCTACGAGCAGTACTTC. This sequence joins TRBV6-5 and TRBJ2-7; 8 bases agree with TRBD1. Trimming cost V 5 bases and J 3 bases; bases outside gene matches: 6. The CDR3 is 14 amino acids. CDR1 and CDR2 (germline): MNHEY, SVGAGI.

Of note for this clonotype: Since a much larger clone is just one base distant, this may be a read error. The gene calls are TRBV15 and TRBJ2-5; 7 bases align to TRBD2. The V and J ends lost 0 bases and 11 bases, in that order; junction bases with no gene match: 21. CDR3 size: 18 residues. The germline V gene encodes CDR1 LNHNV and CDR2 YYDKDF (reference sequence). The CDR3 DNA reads TGTGCCACCAGCAGAGAGTATCCCCGGACGAGCGGGGTCGATGAGCAGTACTTC. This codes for CATSREYPRTSGVDEQYF.

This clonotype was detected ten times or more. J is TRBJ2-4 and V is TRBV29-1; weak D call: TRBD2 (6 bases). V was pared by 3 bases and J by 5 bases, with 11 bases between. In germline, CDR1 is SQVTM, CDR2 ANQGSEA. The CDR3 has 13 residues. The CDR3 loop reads CSVDIRGENIQYF. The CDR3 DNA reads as TGCAGCGTTGATATACGCGGGGAAAACATTCAGTACTTC.

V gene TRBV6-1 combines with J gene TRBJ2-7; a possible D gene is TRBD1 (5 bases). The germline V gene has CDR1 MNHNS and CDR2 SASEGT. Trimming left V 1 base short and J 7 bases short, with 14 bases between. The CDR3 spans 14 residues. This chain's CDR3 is CASSEVVRVNEQYF. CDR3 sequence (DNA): TGTGCCAGCAGTGAAGTGGTCAGGGTCAATGAGCAGTACTTC.

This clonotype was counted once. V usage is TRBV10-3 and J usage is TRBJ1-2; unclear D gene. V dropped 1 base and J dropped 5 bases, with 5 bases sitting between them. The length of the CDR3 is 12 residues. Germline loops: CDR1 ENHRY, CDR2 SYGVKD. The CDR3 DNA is TGTGCCATCAGTGAGTGGGATTATGGCTACACCTTC. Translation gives CAISEWDYGYTF.

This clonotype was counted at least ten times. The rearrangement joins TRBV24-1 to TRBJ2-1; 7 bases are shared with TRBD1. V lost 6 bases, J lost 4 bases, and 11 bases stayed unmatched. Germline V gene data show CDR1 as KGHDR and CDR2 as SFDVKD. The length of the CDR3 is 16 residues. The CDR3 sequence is CATSPGQTNGYNEQFF. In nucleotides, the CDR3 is TGTGCCACCAGTCCGGGACAGACCAATGGATACAATGAGCAGTTCTTC.

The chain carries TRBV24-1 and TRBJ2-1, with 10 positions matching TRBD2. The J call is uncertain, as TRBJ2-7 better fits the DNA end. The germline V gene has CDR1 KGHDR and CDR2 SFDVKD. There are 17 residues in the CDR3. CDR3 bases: TGTGCCACCAGTGTGGGCTTTAGCGGGGGGATCTACAATGAGCAGTACTTC. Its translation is CATSVGFSGGIYNEQYF.

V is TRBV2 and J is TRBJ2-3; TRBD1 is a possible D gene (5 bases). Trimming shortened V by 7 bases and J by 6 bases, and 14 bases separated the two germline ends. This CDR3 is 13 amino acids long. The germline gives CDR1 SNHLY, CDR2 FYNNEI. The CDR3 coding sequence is TGTGCCAGCATGGGGCAGCCCGTGGATACGCAGTATTTT. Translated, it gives CASMGQPVDTQYF.

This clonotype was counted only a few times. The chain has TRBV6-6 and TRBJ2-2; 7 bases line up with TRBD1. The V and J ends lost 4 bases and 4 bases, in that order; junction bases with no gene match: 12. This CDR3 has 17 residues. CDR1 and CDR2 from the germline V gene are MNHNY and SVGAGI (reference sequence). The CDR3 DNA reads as TGTGCCAGCAGTTTCCGCAGGGGGTTAGAAGGCACCGGGGAGCTGTTTTTT. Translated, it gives CASSFRRGLEGTGELFF.

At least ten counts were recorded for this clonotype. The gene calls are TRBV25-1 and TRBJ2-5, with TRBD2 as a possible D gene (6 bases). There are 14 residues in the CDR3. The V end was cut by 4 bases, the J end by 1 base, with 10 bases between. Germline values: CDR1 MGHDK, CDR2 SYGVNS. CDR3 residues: CASSGLGVQETQYF. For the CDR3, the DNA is TGTGCCAGCAGTGGACTAGGAGTCCAAGAGACCCAGTACTTC.

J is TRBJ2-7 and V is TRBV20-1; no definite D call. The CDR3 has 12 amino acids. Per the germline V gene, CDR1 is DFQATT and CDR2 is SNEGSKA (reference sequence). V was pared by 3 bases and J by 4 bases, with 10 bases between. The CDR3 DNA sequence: TGCAGTGCTAGCGGGTCCCCTTACGAGCAGTACTTC. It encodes CSASGSPYEQYF.

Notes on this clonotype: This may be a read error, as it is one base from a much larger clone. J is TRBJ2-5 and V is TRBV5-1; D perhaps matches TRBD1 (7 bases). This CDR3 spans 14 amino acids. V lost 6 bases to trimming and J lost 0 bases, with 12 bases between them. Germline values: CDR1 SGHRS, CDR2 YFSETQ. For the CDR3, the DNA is TGCGCCAGCAAGGCGGGACAGCACCAAGAGACCCAGTACTTC. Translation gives CASKAGQHQETQYF.

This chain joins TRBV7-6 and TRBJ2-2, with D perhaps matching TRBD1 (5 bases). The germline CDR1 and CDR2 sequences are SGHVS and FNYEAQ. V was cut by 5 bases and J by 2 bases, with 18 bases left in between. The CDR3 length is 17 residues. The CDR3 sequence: CASSPSQGELNTGELFF. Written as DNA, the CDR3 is TGTGCCAGCAGCCCATCCCAGGGTGAATTAAACACCGGGGAGCTGTTTTTT.

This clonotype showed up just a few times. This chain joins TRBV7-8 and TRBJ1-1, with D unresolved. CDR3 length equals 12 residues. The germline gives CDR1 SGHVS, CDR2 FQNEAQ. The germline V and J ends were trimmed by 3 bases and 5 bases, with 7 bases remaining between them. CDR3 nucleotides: TGTGCCAGCAGCTTGGGCCTAACTGAAGCTTTCTTT. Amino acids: CASSLGLTEAFF. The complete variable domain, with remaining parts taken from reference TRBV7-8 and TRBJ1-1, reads GAGVSQSPRYKVAKRGQDVALRCDPISGHVSLFWYQQALGQGPEFLTYFQNEAQLDKSGLPSDRFFAERPEGSVSTLKIQRTQQEDSAVYLCASSLGLTEAFFGQGTRLTVV.

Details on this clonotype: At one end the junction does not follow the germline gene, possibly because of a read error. The CDR3 sequence: CAGSFSTSGNEQFF. The CDR3 DNA is TGTGCCGGCAGTTTCTCCACTAGCGGCAATGAGCAGTTCTTC. This chain connects TRBV12-3 or TRBV12-4 to TRBJ2-1; 8 nucleotides agree with TRBD2. The CDR3 consists of 14 residues.

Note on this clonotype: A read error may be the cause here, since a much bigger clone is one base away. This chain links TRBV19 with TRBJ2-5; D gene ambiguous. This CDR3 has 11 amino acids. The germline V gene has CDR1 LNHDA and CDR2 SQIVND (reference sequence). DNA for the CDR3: TGTGCCGGTAGTACTATAGAGACCCAGTACTTC. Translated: CAGSTIETQYF.

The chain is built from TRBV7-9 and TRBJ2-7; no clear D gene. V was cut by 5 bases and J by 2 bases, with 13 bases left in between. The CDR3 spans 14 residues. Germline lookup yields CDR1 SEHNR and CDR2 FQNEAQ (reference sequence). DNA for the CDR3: TGTGCCAGCAGCGTAGAGGCAGAACCCTACGAGCAGTACTTC. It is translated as CASSVEAEPYEQYF.

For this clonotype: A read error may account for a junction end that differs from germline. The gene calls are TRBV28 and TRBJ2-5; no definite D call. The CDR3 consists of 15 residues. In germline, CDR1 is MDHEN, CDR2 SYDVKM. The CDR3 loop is CASSSPIGSRETQYF. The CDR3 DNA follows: TGTGCCAGTAGTTCCCCGATCGGTAGTAGAGAGACCCAGTACTTC.

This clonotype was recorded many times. The CDR3 region has the DNA TGTGCCAGCACTCGGGAGGTGAACGACAATGAGCAGTTCTTC. This sequence encodes CASTREVNDNEQFF. V usage is TRBV2 and J usage is TRBJ2-1, with 7 bases matching TRBD2. Per germline, CDR1 SNHLY and CDR2 FYNNEI. The J segment lost 5 bases and the V segment lost 7 bases, leaving 8 bases of the junction unmatched. CDR3 size: 14 residues.

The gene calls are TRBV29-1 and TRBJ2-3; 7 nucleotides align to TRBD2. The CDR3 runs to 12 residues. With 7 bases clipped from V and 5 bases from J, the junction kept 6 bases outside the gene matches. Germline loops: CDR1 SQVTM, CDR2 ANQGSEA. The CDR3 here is CSGHPSGDTQYF. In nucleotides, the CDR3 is TGCAGCGGCCACCCTAGCGGAGATACGCAGTATTTT.

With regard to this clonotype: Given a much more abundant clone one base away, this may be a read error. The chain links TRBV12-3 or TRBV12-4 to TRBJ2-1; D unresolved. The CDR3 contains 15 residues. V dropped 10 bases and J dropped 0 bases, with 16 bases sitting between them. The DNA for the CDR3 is TGTGCCACCGGGCCTCTACACCGCTCCTACAATGAGCAGTTCTTC. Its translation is CATGPLHRSYNEQFF.

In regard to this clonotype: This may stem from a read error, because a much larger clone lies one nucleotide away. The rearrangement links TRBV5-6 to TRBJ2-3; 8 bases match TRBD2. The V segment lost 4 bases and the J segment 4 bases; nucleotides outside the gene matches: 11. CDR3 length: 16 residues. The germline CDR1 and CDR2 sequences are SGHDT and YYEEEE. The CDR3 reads CASSIAAGAPADTQYF. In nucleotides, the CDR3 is TGTGCCAGCAGCATCGCAGCGGGGGCCCCCGCAGATACGCAGTATTTT.